This TCR beta chain stems from a study of T cell responses to AZD1222 COVID-19 vaccine. Measured with immunoSEQ multiplex PCR; TCRdb has only the in-frame clones, and not every one. In the table there are approximately 88,000 clones, 60% to 80% of which are singletons. CDR3 length: 17 residues. Germline CDR1 is KGHDR and CDR2 is SFDVKD. The V end was cut by 6 bases, the J end by 0 bases, with 14 bases between. The input for sequencing was peripheral blood, taken on day 0 of AZD1222 vaccination. The TCR was taken from an adult in good health. The chain is built from TRBV24-1 and TRBJ2-6; either TRBD1 or TRBD2 may supply D (6 bases each). DNA for the CDR3: TGTGCCACCAGTCGGGGGCCTGGAAACTCTGGGGCCAACGTCCTGACTTTC. Amino acids: CATSRGPGNSGANVLTF.